The T cell receptor (beta chain) described here comes from a study of naive and memory T cell subsets. V lost 8 bases and J lost 1; bases outside the gene matches: 5. Germline assignment: CDR1 KGHSH and CDR2 LQKENI. The CDR3 sequence is 14 residues long. Four subsets defined by CD45RA and CD27 were sorted after CD3, CD4, CD8 and live/dead staining. General study results and limits: Possibly reflecting memory cells re-expressing CD45RA, a few larger clonotypes occurred in naive repertoires, especially CD8.

About this clonotype: The antigen remains unidentified.

Two oligonucleotides, mixed equimolar, formed the beta constant-region primer covering TRBC1 and TRBC2. Four rounds of PCR amplified the ligated cDNA using nested alpha and beta constant-region primers plus SP2. A 12-nucleotide UMI and the SP2 primer were added to the cDNA 3' end by oligonucleotide ligation. Each CDR3 protein gets one entry after TCRdb re-called the UMI-ligation and nested PCR reads with MiXCR. The sample records around 83,000 distinct CDR3 sequences, about 11% being singletons. This chain connects TRBV18 to TRBJ1-1, with TRBD1 matching 9 bases. The sequence came from a human donor in good health. Sequenced sample: naive CD4+ T cells from blood. This CDR3 is CASTRTGENTEAFF. The CDR3 DNA reads as TGTGCCAGCACTCGGACAGGGGAGAACACTGAAGCTTTCTTT.